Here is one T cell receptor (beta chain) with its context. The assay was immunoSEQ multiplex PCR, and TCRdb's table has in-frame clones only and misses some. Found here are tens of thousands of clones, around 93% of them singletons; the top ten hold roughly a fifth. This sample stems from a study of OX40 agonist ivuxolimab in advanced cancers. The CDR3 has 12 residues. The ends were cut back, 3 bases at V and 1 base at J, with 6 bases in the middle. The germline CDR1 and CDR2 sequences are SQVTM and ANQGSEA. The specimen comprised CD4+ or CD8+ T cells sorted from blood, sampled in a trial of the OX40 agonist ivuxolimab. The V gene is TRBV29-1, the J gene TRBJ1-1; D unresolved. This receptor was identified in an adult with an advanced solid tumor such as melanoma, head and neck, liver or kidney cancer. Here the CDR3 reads CSVDGTNTEAFF. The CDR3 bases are TGCAGCGTTGATGGTACGAACACTGAAGCTTTCTTT.